These 21 T cell receptor beta chains were all obtained from the same sample, sequenced in a study of T cells expressing NK-cell markers. TCRdb reprocessed the 5' RACE reads and stores each CDR3 protein as one record, lacking DNA. This sample's clone table lists 150,000 to 180,000 distinct CDR3 sequences. The sample consisted of blood T cells: a sorted CD56 or NKG2C T cell subset, CD4+ or CD8+ T cells, or bulk PBMC T cells (not recorded which). These receptors were taken from a woman in her forties or fifties in good health.

The V call is TRBV7-2, the J call TRBJ2-3; the D call of TRBD1 rests on TCRdb alone, since no DNA is present to check it. The CDR3 has 16 amino acids. Germline V CDR1 and CDR2: SGHTA, FQGNSA. The CDR3 loop is CASSTRQEEIQDTQYF.

The chain is built from TRBV18 and TRBJ1-2; checking the TCRdb D call of TRBD1 is not possible without DNA. The germline CDR1 and CDR2 sequences are KGHSH and LQKENI. The length of the CDR3 is 15 residues. CDR3 sequence reads: CASSPGTGSLYGYTF.

This chain joins TRBV19 and TRBJ2-1; TCRdb calls TRBD2, which cannot be checked without DNA. CDR1 is LNHDA and CDR2 is SQIVND in the germline V gene (reference sequence). The CDR3 loop spans 15 amino acids. This CDR3 is CASSIVPGGLNEQFF. Looking up the rest from reference TRBV19 and TRBJ2-1 gives the full variable domain: DGGITQSPKYLFRKEGQNVTLSCEQNLNHDAMYWYRQDPGQGLRLIYYSQIVNDFQKGDIAEGYSVSREKKESFPLTVTSAQKNPTAFYLCASSIVPGGLNEQFFGPGTRLTVL.

The gene calls are TRBV5-4 and TRBJ2-3; the TCRdb D gene call, TRBD1, has no DNA to confirm it. CDR3 length: 14 amino acids. CDR1 and CDR2 (germline): SGHNT, YYREEE (reference sequence). CDR3 protein: CASRPTGWEDTQYF.

This sequence joins TRBV20-1 and TRBJ2-1; the TRBD2 assignment by TCRdb is unverifiable without DNA. The germline gives CDR1 DFQATT, CDR2 SNEGSKA (reference sequence). There are 15 residues in the CDR3. CDR3 sequence reads: CSARDAGGHDNEQFF.

The J gene is TRBJ2-1, the V gene TRBV5-1; with no DNA, the TCRdb D assignment of TRBD2 cannot be verified. Germline V gives CDR1 SGHRS, CDR2 YFSETQ. CDR3 length equals 16 residues. The CDR3 is CASSLQGLAGVNEQFF. Full variable domain (rest looked up from reference TRBV5-1 and TRBJ2-1): KAGVTQTPRYLIKTRGQQVTLSCSPISGHRSVSWYQQTPGQGLQFLFEYFSETQRNKGNFPGRFSGRQFSNSRSEMNVSTLELGDSALYLCASSLQGLAGVNEQFFGPGTRLTVL.

This chain joins TRBV20-1 and TRBJ2-7. The germline gives CDR1 DFQATT, CDR2 SNEGSKA (reference sequence). This CDR3 is 14 amino acids long. This CDR3 is CSARSSGRAYEQYF.

The rearrangement links TRBV29-1 to TRBJ2-3; TCRdb's D call of TRBD1 is untestable without DNA. The CDR3 sequence is 13 residues long. From germline, CDR1 is SQVTM and CDR2 ANQGSEA. CDR3 protein: CSVERRGTDTQYF.

The chain links TRBV12-3 or TRBV12-4 to TRBJ2-7; lacking DNA, the TRBD2 call made by TCRdb goes unchecked. The CDR3 contains 12 residues. CDR3 loop: CASSPSYFEQYF.

The gene calls are TRBV5-1 and TRBJ2-3; TCRdb returns TRBD1, unconfirmable since there is no DNA. The CDR3 is 13 amino acids. Germline CDR1 SGHRS, CDR2 YFSETQ. CDR3 residues: CASSLYPGDTQYF.

J is TRBJ2-4 and V is TRBV5-1; absent DNA, TCRdb's TRBD2 call cannot be checked. This CDR3 is built from 17 residues. Germline V gene data show CDR1 as SGHRS and CDR2 as YFSETQ. The CDR3 loop reads CASSTGRESVAKNIQYF.

The gene calls are TRBV10-3 and TRBJ2-3; no DNA is available, so the TRBD1 call from TCRdb remains unchecked. CDR1 is ENHRY and CDR2 is SYGVKD in the germline V gene. This CDR3 contains 18 residues. The CDR3 sequence is CAISGPKTGGGGTDTQYF.

V is TRBV20-1 and J is TRBJ2-5; the D gene TCRdb calls, TRBD2, cannot be checked with no DNA. The CDR3 contains 15 residues. The germline V gene has CDR1 DFQATT and CDR2 SNEGSKA (reference sequence). The CDR3 reads CSAREDGLFRETQYF.

The chain has TRBV29-1 and TRBJ2-1; TCRdb's D call, TRBD2, is unchecked because there is no DNA. CDR1 SQVTM and CDR2 ANQGSEA come from the germline V gene. The CDR3 is 15 amino acids. CDR3 region: CSVEGLELALNEQFF.

The chain uses TRBV2 and TRBJ2-1; the TCRdb call, TRBD2, lacks DNA for checking. Germline V gene lookup returns CDR1 SNHLY and CDR2 FYNNEI. This CDR3 comprises 15 residues. CDR3 residues: CASSEQAGGYNEQFF.

This chain uses TRBV20-1 with TRBJ1-6. The CDR3 consists of 12 residues. In germline, CDR1 is DFQATT, CDR2 SNEGSKA (reference sequence). This CDR3 reads CSARDEVGTLHF.

CDR3 sequence: CASSLAGSLAGDEQFF. The rearrangement links TRBV5-1 to TRBJ2-1; the D gene TCRdb calls, TRBD2, cannot be checked with no DNA. There are 16 residues in the CDR3. The germline V gene has CDR1 SGHRS and CDR2 YFSETQ. The variable domain in full, completed from reference TRBV5-1 and TRBJ2-1, reads KAGVTQTPRYLIKTRGQQVTLSCSPISGHRSVSWYQQTPGQGLQFLFEYFSETQRNKGNFPGRFSGRQFSNSRSEMNVSTLELGDSALYLCASSLAGSLAGDEQFFGPGTRLTVL.

This chain joins TRBV5-1 and TRBJ2-1; TCRdb's D call, TRBD2, is unchecked because there is no DNA. The CDR3 has 15 residues. Germline assignment: CDR1 SGHRS and CDR2 YFSETQ. This chain's CDR3 is CASSIGGRAIDEQFF.

The rearrangement joins TRBV11-2 to TRBJ2-1; absent DNA, TCRdb's TRBD2 call cannot be checked. The CDR3 covers 16 residues. CDR1 is SGHAT, CDR2 FQNNGV, per germline. The CDR3 here is CASSGSGTSSYNEQFF.

This chain connects TRBV3-1 to TRBJ2-7; TCRdb names TRBD1, which stays unverified in the absence of DNA. CDR3 length equals 14 residues. CDR1 is LGHDT, CDR2 YNNKEL, per germline (reference sequence). The CDR3 is CASSQDLLGREQYF.

The V gene is TRBV11-3, the J gene TRBJ2-7; the D call of TRBD2 rests on TCRdb alone, since no DNA is present to check it. The CDR3 consists of 16 residues. The V gene's germline CDR1 is SGHNT and CDR2 YENEEA. CDR3: CASSPPYSGFPYEQYF.